These 27 T cell receptor beta chains were sequenced from one sample in a study of long-term antiretroviral therapy in people with HIV. Survey-level resolution applied to immunoSEQ assay v3.0. Here immunoSEQ multiplex PCR was the method, and the copy in TCRdb shows in-frame clones only, minus some. The data show 30,000 to 35,000 clones, roughly 85% seen once. The sample consisted of unsorted PBMCs, taken 0.4 years before starting antiretroviral therapy. The source is a man aged 18-30 years with HIV.

The chain combines TRBV7-9 with TRBJ1-2; possibly TRBD1 for D (5 bases). The CDR3 extends over 16 amino acids. V gave up 6 bases and J gave up 3 bases, with 20 bases separating them. Per the germline V gene, CDR1 is SEHNR and CDR2 is FQNEAQ (reference sequence). The DNA for the CDR3 is TGTGCCAGCAGTCCCATGCGGGGCCTGATGGACTATGGCTACACCTTC. Its protein product is CASSPMRGLMDYGYTF.

This CDR3 reads CASRPISATNEKLFF. CDR3 coding DNA: TGTGCCAGCAGGCCTATCAGCGCAACTAATGAAAAACTGTTTTTT. The rearrangement links TRBV28 to TRBJ1-4; D is ambiguous. Germline CDR1 and CDR2: MDHEN and SYDVKM. The ends were cut back, 6 bases at V and 0 bases at J, with 11 bases in the middle. The CDR3 runs 15 residues. The full variable domain, its missing parts supplied by reference TRBV28 and TRBJ1-4, is DVKVTQSSRYLVKRTGEKVFLECVQDMDHENMFWYRQDPGLGLRLIYFSYDVKMKEKGDIPEGYSVSREKKERFSLILESASTNQTSMYLCASRPISATNEKLFFGSGTQLSVL.

J is TRBJ2-1 and V is TRBV6-5, with TRBD2 identical over 15 bases. With V trimmed by 5 bases and J by 7 bases, 3 bases remained unmatched. The CDR3 contains 15 residues. Germline CDR1 reads MNHEY; CDR2 reads SVGAGI. CDR3 protein: CASSPGLAGGNEQFF. In nucleotides, the CDR3 is TGTGCCAGCAGTCCGGGACTAGCGGGGGGAAATGAGCAGTTCTTC.

The chain links TRBV18 to TRBJ1-2; unclear D gene. From germline, CDR1 is KGHSH and CDR2 LQKENI. The CDR3 loop spans 12 amino acids. The V end was cut by 0 bases, the J end by 8 bases, with 7 bases between. The CDR3 sequence: CASSPPSGGYTF. The CDR3 coding sequence is TGTGCCAGCTCACCACCGTCGGGGGGCTACACCTTC.

The chain couples TRBV7-8 to TRBJ1-4; D is uncertain. Trimming left V 2 bases short and J 0 bases short, with 7 bases between. Germline CDR1 is SGHVS and CDR2 is FQNEAQ. This CDR3 is 15 amino acids long. In nucleotides, the CDR3 is TGTGCCAGCAGCTTATATCAGTCAACTAATGAAAAACTGTTTTTT. It codes for CASSLYQSTNEKLFF.

V usage is TRBV2 and J usage is TRBJ1-1; possible D gene TRBD1, 5 bases. Germline V gives CDR1 SNHLY, CDR2 FYNNEI. The length of the CDR3 is 13 residues. Trimming cost V 8 bases and J 0 bases, with 10 bases left between them. The CDR3 nucleotides read TGTGCCAGCTTGACAGTCATGAACACTGAAGCTTTCTTT. This encodes CASLTVMNTEAFF.

The chain carries TRBV7-9 and TRBJ1-6; a weak D match, TRBD1 (6 bases). CDR1 is SEHNR and CDR2 is FQNEAQ in the germline V gene (reference sequence). The V gene lost 1 base and the J gene lost 10 bases, with 11 bases spanning the gap. CDR3 length: 14 amino acids. The CDR3 spells CASSLEQGRSPLHF. The CDR3 coding sequence is TGTGCCAGCAGCTTAGAACAGGGACGATCACCCCTCCACTTT.

The rearrangement links TRBV28 to TRBJ1-2; D ambiguous. The CDR3 covers 12 residues. Germline values: CDR1 MDHEN, CDR2 SYDVKM. Trimming left V 11 bases short and J 4 bases short, with 14 bases between. The CDR3 spells CAGWTRSYGYTF. The CDR3 DNA reads as TGTGCCGGATGGACCCGGTCCTATGGCTACACCTTC.

The rearrangement uses TRBV18 and TRBJ2-7; D is undetermined. In germline, CDR1 is KGHSH, CDR2 LQKENI. Trimming cost V 0 bases and J 4 bases, with 10 bases left between them. There are 14 residues in the CDR3. The CDR3 DNA sequence: TGTGCCAGCTCACCACCGACGTTCCCGTACGAGCAGTACTTC. Translation gives CASSPPTFPYEQYF.

This chain links TRBV5-1 with TRBJ2-1; possible D gene TRBD2, 5 bases. The CDR3 loop spans 13 amino acids. CDR1 is SGHRS, CDR2 YFSETQ, per germline. V lost 7 bases, J lost 1 base, and 9 bases lay in between. This CDR3 reads CASALASYNEQFF. The CDR3 nucleotides are TGCGCCAGCGCGCTAGCTTCCTACAATGAGCAGTTCTTC.

J is TRBJ1-5 and V is TRBV19; 7 nucleotides agree with TRBD1. The V gene end was trimmed by 5 bases and the J gene end by 2 bases; junction bases not matched to a gene: 9. Germline V gives CDR1 LNHDA, CDR2 SQIVND (reference sequence). CDR3 length: 16 amino acids. CDR3 region: CASSPGRGQGNQPQHF. The CDR3 nucleotides read TGTGCCAGTAGTCCTGGGAGGGGGCAAGGCAATCAGCCCCAGCATTTT.

The chain carries TRBV18 and TRBJ2-7, with D perhaps TRBD1 or TRBD2 (5 bases each). Germline CDR1 reads KGHSH; CDR2 reads LQKENI. The CDR3 loop spans 13 amino acids. The V gene lost 5 bases and the J gene lost 3 bases, with 11 bases spanning the gap. The CDR3 region has the DNA TGTGCCAGCTCAGAGGGGCCCCTCTACGAGCAGTACTTC. It specifies CASSEGPLYEQYF.

The chain uses TRBV9 and TRBJ1-6, with TRBD1 as a possible D gene (6 bases). The CDR3 covers 15 residues. Trimming stripped 0 bases from V and 3 bases from J, with 7 bases between. The germline V gene encodes CDR1 SGDLS and CDR2 YYNGEE. The chain's CDR3 is CASSVEGGYNSPLHF. CDR3 DNA sequence: TGTGCCAGCAGCGTAGAAGGGGGCTATAATTCACCCCTCCACTTT.

A few counts support this clone. CDR3 bases: TGTGCCAGCAGCTTAGGCGGGATTAGCAATCAGCCCCAGCATTTT. Translating gives CASSLGGISNQPQHF. V and J are TRBV5-4 and TRBJ1-5; no clear D. The germline V gene encodes CDR1 SGHNT and CDR2 YYREEE (reference sequence). Trimming took 2 bases from V and 0 from J, leaving 9 bases between them. CDR3 length: 15 residues.

This clone has a handful of counts. The genes are TRBV4-1 and TRBJ1-5; 8 bases line up with TRBD1. V dropped 3 bases and J dropped 6; count of bases not matched to a gene: 7. This CDR3 region has 15 residues. The V gene's germline CDR1 is MGHRA and CDR2 YSYEKL. The CDR3 reads CASSQSTGEGQPQHF. The CDR3 nucleotides read TGCGCCAGCAGCCAGTCGACAGGGGAGGGTCAGCCCCAGCATTTT.

The chain couples TRBV10-3 to TRBJ2-1; 8 nucleotides align to TRBD1. Germline trimming cut 5 bases from V and 9 bases from J; bases unmatched to any gene: 3. This CDR3 comprises 12 residues. The germline CDR1 and CDR2 sequences are ENHRY and SYGVKD. The CDR3 region has the DNA TGTGCCATCAGTTTCACAGGGGGTGAGCAGTTCTTC. Its translation is CAISFTGGEQFF.

In its sample, this clone was seen a few times. V and J are TRBV9 and TRBJ1-5; a possible D gene is TRBD1 (6 bases). The length of the CDR3 is 15 residues. Germline loops: CDR1 SGDLS, CDR2 YYNGEE. The V end was cut by 3 bases, the J end by 1 base, with 11 bases between. This chain's CDR3 is CASSAQGYSNQPQHF. The CDR3 nucleotides read TGTGCCAGCAGCGCACAGGGTTACAGCAATCAGCCCCAGCATTTT. Combining the CDR3 with reference TRBV9 and TRBJ1-5 gives the whole variable domain DSGVTQTPKHLITATGQRVTLRCSPRSGDLSVYWYQQSLDQGLQFLIQYYNGEERAKGNILERFSAQQFPDLHSELNLSSLELGDSALYFCASSAQGYSNQPQHFGDGTRLSIL.

The CDR3 loop is CASSFGFTETQYF. The CDR3 region has the DNA TGTGCCAGCAGTTTTGGTTTCACAGAGACCCAGTACTTC. The chain employs TRBV27 and TRBJ2-5; D remains unclear. The CDR3 has 13 amino acids. The V gene's germline CDR1 is MNHEY and CDR2 SMNVEV (reference sequence). V shed 3 bases and J shed 4 bases, with 9 bases lying between them.

This sequence joins TRBV18 and TRBJ2-5, with TRBD1 as a possible D gene (6 bases). V shed 1 base and J shed 5 bases, with 14 bases lying between them. CDR1 is KGHSH, CDR2 LQKENI, per germline. This CDR3 contains 15 residues. The DNA of the CDR3 is TGTGCCAGCTCACCACTAGGGACACCAAAGGAGACCCAGTACTTC. Translated, it gives CASSPLGTPKETQYF.

This clone was detected once. The chain carries TRBV2 and TRBJ2-3, with 8 bases matching TRBD1. Trimming took 5 bases from V and 0 from J; bases not matched to a gene: 4. The CDR3 consists of 15 residues. Germline values: CDR1 SNHLY, CDR2 FYNNEI. The CDR3 is CASSPRTGSTDTQYF. CDR3 sequence (DNA): TGTGCCAGCAGTCCCCGGACAGGGAGCACAGATACGCAGTATTTT.

The rearrangement joins TRBV4-1 to TRBJ1-2; D is possibly TRBD1 (6 bases). This CDR3 is 13 amino acids long. Trimming left V 1 base short and J 4 bases short, with 7 bases between. Germline lookup yields CDR1 MGHRA and CDR2 YSYEKL. The CDR3 bases are TGCGCCAGCAGCCAAGGGACAGTCTATGGCTACACCTTC. Protein product: CASSQGTVYGYTF.

The chain employs TRBV6-5 and TRBJ1-1; D gene uncertain. Germline assignment: CDR1 MNHEY and CDR2 SVGAGI. V was cut by 3 bases and J by 0 bases, with 5 bases left in between. CDR3 length: 13 residues. The CDR3 here is CASSYKLNTEAFF. DNA of the CDR3: TGTGCCAGCAGTTATAAGTTGAACACTGAAGCTTTCTTT.

This chain uses TRBV2 with TRBJ2-7, with D maybe TRBD1 (6 bases). This CDR3 region has 15 residues. Germline lookup yields CDR1 SNHLY and CDR2 FYNNEI. Trimming removed 4 bases from V and 0 bases from J, with 13 bases in between. The CDR3 reads CASSGETGFSYEQYF. CDR3 in DNA: TGTGCCAGCAGTGGGGAGACAGGATTCTCCTACGAGCAGTACTTC.

V usage is TRBV5-5 and J usage is TRBJ1-2; D is unclear. V gave up 0 bases and J gave up 2 bases, with 8 bases separating them. Germline-derived CDR1 and CDR2 are SGHKS and YYEKEE (reference sequence). CDR3 length equals 14 residues. The CDR3 DNA follows: TGTGCCAGCAGCTTGGATTTGGGGAACTATGGCTACACCTTC. It yields the protein CASSLDLGNYGYTF. Full variable domain (missing parts from reference TRBV5-5 and TRBJ1-2): DAGVTQSPTHLIKTRGQQVTLRCSPISGHKSVSWYQQVLGQGPQFIFQYYEKEERGRGNFPDRFSARQFPNYSSELNVNALLLGDSALYLCASSLDLGNYGYTFGSGTRLTVV.

V and J are TRBV7-6 and TRBJ2-1; 9 positions agree with TRBD1. V lost 1 base, J lost 7 bases, and 2 bases stayed unmatched. In germline, CDR1 is SGHVS, CDR2 FNYEAQ. The CDR3 loop spans 14 amino acids. CDR3 DNA: TGTGCCAGCAGCTTAGTCGGGACAGGGAATGAGCAGTTCTTC. Protein sequence: CASSLVGTGNEQFF.

The chain recombines TRBV7-9 with TRBJ2-5; 10 bases agree with TRBD1. The germline gives CDR1 SEHNR, CDR2 FQNEAQ (reference sequence). The CDR3 runs to 15 residues. J was trimmed by 5 bases and V by 4 bases; bases with no gene match: 7. CDR3: CASSSVSDRGETQYF. CDR3 bases: TGTGCCAGCAGCTCTGTTTCGGACAGGGGGGAGACCCAGTACTTC.

This sequence joins TRBV28 and TRBJ1-1; D not resolved. Between the trimmed V and J ends, which lost 0 bases and 3 bases, there was a span of 11 bases. Germline CDR1 MDHEN, CDR2 SYDVKM. This CDR3 is built from 15 residues. This CDR3 is CASSLWRFGDTEAFF. The CDR3 DNA follows: TGTGCCAGCAGTTTATGGCGGTTCGGGGACACTGAAGCTTTCTTT.